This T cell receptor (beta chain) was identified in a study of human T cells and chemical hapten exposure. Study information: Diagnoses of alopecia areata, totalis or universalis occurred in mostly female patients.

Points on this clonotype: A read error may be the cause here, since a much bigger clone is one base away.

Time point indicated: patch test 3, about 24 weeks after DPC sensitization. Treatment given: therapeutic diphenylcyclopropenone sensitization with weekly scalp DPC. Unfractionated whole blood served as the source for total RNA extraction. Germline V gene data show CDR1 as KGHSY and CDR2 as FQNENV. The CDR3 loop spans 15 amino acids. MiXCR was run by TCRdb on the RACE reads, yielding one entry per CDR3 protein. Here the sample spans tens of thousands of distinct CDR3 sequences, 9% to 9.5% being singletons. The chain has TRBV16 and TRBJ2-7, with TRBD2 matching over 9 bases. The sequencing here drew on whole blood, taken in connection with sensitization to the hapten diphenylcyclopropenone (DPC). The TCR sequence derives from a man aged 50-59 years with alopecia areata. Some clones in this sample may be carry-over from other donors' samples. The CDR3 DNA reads TGTGCCAGCAGCCAATCGACTAGCGGCTCCTACGTGCAGTACTTC. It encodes CASSQSTSGSYVQYF.